This is a list of T cell receptor beta chains from one sample in a study of neurological immune-mediated disorders. Using its own MiXCR run on the 5' RACE reads, TCRdb lists one record per CDR3 protein. In the table there are 57,000 or so distinct CDR3 sequences, 9.5% to 12% of which are singletons. The source material was PBMCs. The receptors originated from a man in his fifties or sixties in good health. Both conserved end residues are part of each CDR3. D genes are given only for firm matches. A row's size may be missing; if present it is once, few, many or a size class.

J	V	size	D	DNA	CDR3
TRBJ2-2	TRBV28	many	TRBD2	TGTGCCAGCAGCGGGGGGTACACCGGGGAGCTGTTTTTT	CASSGGYTGELFF
TRBJ1-2	TRBV7-9	many	-	TGTGCCAGCAGCTTGAGGAAGGATAACTATGGCTACACCTTC	CASSLRKDNYGYTF
TRBJ1-2	TRBV5-6	many	-	TGTGCCAGCAGCTTTGGCAGCTCTAACTATGGCTACACCTTC	CASSFGSSNYGYTF
TRBJ2-7	TRBV5-1	many	TRBD1	TGCGCCAGCAGCCACAGGGACAGGGCCTCCTACGAGCAGTACTTC	CASSHRDRASYEQYF
TRBJ1-2	TRBV4-1	-	-	TGCGCCAGCAGCCATCGTAGGGGGGATCGGTACTATGGCTACACCTTC	CASSHRRGDRYYGYTF
TRBJ1-1	TRBV9	many	TRBD1	TGTGCCAGCAGCACTGGGACAGGGGGCACTGAAGCTTTCTTT	CASSTGTGGTEAFF
TRBJ1-2	TRBV20-1	many	-	TGCAGTGCTAGAGATAAGGGGAACTATGGCTACACCTTC	CSARDKGNYGYTF
TRBJ2-5	TRBV7-2	many	-	TGTGCCAGCAGCTTGGGGGGATCGTGGGAGACCCAGTACTTC	CASSLGGSWETQYF
TRBJ1-5	TRBV6-6	-	TRBD1	TGTGCCAGCAGTTACTCTGGGACAGGGGGACAGCCCCAGCATTTT	CASSYSGTGGQPQHF
TRBJ2-3	TRBV5-1	many	TRBD2	TGCGCCAGCAGCCGCGAGACTAGCGTACACACAGATACGCAGTATTTT	CASSRETSVHTDTQYF
TRBJ2-2	TRBV20-1	many	TRBD1	TGCAGTGCTCCGGGGACAGGGACGAACACCGGGGAGCTGTTTTTT	CSAPGTGTNTGELFF
TRBJ1-1	TRBV5-1	-	-	TGCGCCAACAGCTTGGCATGGGGCGAGGGCGACACTGAAGCTTTCTTT	CANSLAWGEGDTEAFF
TRBJ1-2	TRBV28	many	-	TGTGCCAGCTCAACGGGGGGCGTTGGCTACACCTTC	CASSTGGVGYTF
TRBJ1-6	TRBV14	many	-	TGTGCCAGCAGCCGCCATAATTCACCCCTCCACTTT	CASSRHNSPLHF
TRBJ2-3	TRBV5-1	-	-	TGCGCCAGCAGCTTGAGTTGGGGCACAGATACGCAGTATTTT	CASSLSWGTDTQYF
TRBJ2-3	TRBV15	many	-	TGTGCCACCAGCAGAGGTCTGGGGGCAGGGAGCACAGATACGCAGTATTTT	CATSRGLGAGSTDTQYF
TRBJ2-5	TRBV7-2	many	-	TGTGCCAGCAGCTTAGCTACGGGGACCCAGTACTTC	CASSLATGTQYF
TRBJ2-7	TRBV20-1	many	-	TGCAGTGCACGGGGCCCTTCCTACGAGCAGTACTTC	CSARGPSYEQYF
TRBJ1-1	TRBV19	-	-	TGTGCCAGTCCACGGGCGAACACTGAAGCTTTCTTT	CASPRANTEAFF
TRBJ2-7	TRBV20-1	many	-	TGCAGTGCTAGTACGAGTGGGGAAGGGGGGGAGCAGTACTTC	CSASTSGEGGEQYF
TRBJ2-5	TRBV20-1	many	-	TGCAGTGCTAGAGAGGGAGGGACAGCGAAAGAGACCCAGTACTTC	CSAREGGTAKETQYF